This TCR beta chain was profiled in a study of blood T cell repertoires in COVID-19. Germline V gene lookup returns CDR1 SNHLY and CDR2 FYNNEI. The trim removed 7 bases at V and 0 bases at J, leaving 6 bases unmatched. The CDR3 has 15 amino acids. Per the original methods: Scientists estimated how many nucleated cells there were by amplifying reference gene primers. TCRdb's table, derived via immunoSEQ multiplex PCR, lists solely in-frame clones and lacks some. Clone size and the V and J calls come from that table; the DNA yielded D and trimming. The data hold 50,000 to 65,000 clones, with more than 70% observed a single time.

The source of this sequence is a man aged 65 to 79 with acute or convalescent COVID-19. The V gene is TRBV2, the J gene TRBJ2-3, with 8 bases identical to TRBD1. Sequenced sample: peripheral blood. The CDR3 spells CASKNQGASTDTQYF. Written as DNA, the CDR3 is TGTGCCAGCAAAAACCAGGGGGCAAGCACAGATACGCAGTATTTT.